A selection of T cell receptor beta chains follows, all from one sample in a study of low-dose radiotherapy and immunotherapy resistance in tumors. TCRdb fed the reads into MiXCR, producing one record per CDR3 protein. The table has 80,000 or so distinct CDR3 sequences, around 17% seen once; the top ten hold roughly 1.5%. The source material was PBMCs, sampled after low-dose radiotherapy plus immunotherapy. The receptors stem from a male donor with prostate cancer. CDR3s include the opening cysteine and the closing phenylalanine or tryptophan. The order of the fields is CDR3 length, clone size, D gene, J gene, V gene, CDR3 DNA, CDR3 protein. D genes are given only for firm matches. Part of the rows lack a size; the others show once, few, many or a class for expanded clones.

length: 14; size: -; D: -; J: TRBJ2-7; V: TRBV6-2/TRBV6-3; DNA: TGTGCCAGCAGCCGGAGCGGGTTATTCTACGAGCAGTACTTC; CDR3: CASSRSGLFYEQYF
length: 14; size: many; D: -; J: TRBJ1-3; V: TRBV18; DNA: TGTGCCAGCTCACCGACAGTCGCGGGAAACACCATATATTTT; CDR3: CASSPTVAGNTIYF
length: 17; size: many; D: -; J: TRBJ2-6; V: TRBV5-1; DNA: TGCGCCAGCAGCTCAATGCAGGATTCCTCTGGGGCCAACGTCCTGACTTTC; CDR3: CASSSMQDSSGANVLTF
length: 13; size: many; D: -; J: TRBJ2-3; V: TRBV7-2; DNA: TGTGCCAGCAGCTCTTTCAACACAGATACGCAGTATTTT; CDR3: CASSSFNTDTQYF
length: 15; size: many; D: -; J: TRBJ2-3; V: TRBV4-3; DNA: TGCGCCAGCAGCCAAGAATATCGGGGGCCAGATACGCAGTATTTT; CDR3: CASSQEYRGPDTQYF
length: 14; size: many; D: TRBD2; J: TRBJ2-7; V: TRBV20-1; DNA: TGCAGTGAACGACTAGCGGGAGGTCCGGGGGAGCAGTACTTC; CDR3: CSERLAGGPGEQYF
length: 13; size: many; D: -; J: TRBJ2-7; V: TRBV7-2; DNA: TGTGCCAGCACAGCTCGGAACGGGTACGAGCAGTACTTC; CDR3: CASTARNGYEQYF
length: 13; size: many; D: TRBD2; J: TRBJ2-7; V: TRBV12-3/TRBV12-4; DNA: TGTGCCAGCAGCACCGGGACTAGTAACGAGCAGTACTTC; CDR3: CASSTGTSNEQYF
length: 15; size: -; D: -; J: TRBJ2-1; V: TRBV5-5; DNA: TGTGCCAGCAGTTTCCGGGACATCTCCTACAATGAGCAGTTCTTC; CDR3: CASSFRDISYNEQFF
length: 14; size: many; D: TRBD1; J: TRBJ2-1; V: TRBV27; DNA: TGTGCCAGCAGTTCGAGGGACAGGTTCAATGAGCAGTTCTTC; CDR3: CASSSRDRFNEQFF
length: 14; size: many; D: -; J: TRBJ2-7; V: TRBV6-6; DNA: TGTGCCAGCAGTTACGTGCGATCAGGGCCCGAGCAGTACTTC; CDR3: CASSYVRSGPEQYF
length: 13; size: many; D: -; J: TRBJ1-2; V: TRBV4-3; DNA: TGCGCCAGCAGCGACGTGGGCTACAGTGGCTACACCTTC; CDR3: CASSDVGYSGYTF
length: 19; size: many; D: TRBD2; J: TRBJ2-5; V: TRBV6-2/TRBV6-3; DNA: TGTGCCAGCAGTTACGTCCTGGGATCATACCGGGGGGGTGAAGAGACCCAGTACTTC; CDR3: CASSYVLGSYRGGEETQYF
length: 14; size: many; D: TRBD2; J: TRBJ2-1; V: TRBV7-2; DNA: TGTGCCAGCAGACCTAGCGGCTCCTACAATGAGCAGTTCTTC; CDR3: CASRPSGSYNEQFF
length: 15; size: many; D: -; J: TRBJ1-1; V: TRBV3-1; DNA: TGTGCCAGCAGCCAAGGTGGGTCGTCCGGCACTGAAGCTTTCTTT; CDR3: CASSQGGSSGTEAFF
length: 14; size: many; D: TRBD1; J: TRBJ2-7; V: TRBV3-1; DNA: TGTGCCAGCAGCCCCCGGCAGGGGGCGTACGAGCAGTACTTC; CDR3: CASSPRQGAYEQYF
length: 21; size: -; D: TRBD2; J: TRBJ2-5; V: TRBV7-8; DNA: TGTGCCAGCAGCTCTCCCGCAGTCATAGGGGGACTAGCGGGAGTCCGGGAGACCCAGTACTTC; CDR3: CASSSPAVIGGLAGVRETQYF
length: 17; size: many; D: TRBD2; J: TRBJ2-7; V: TRBV3-1; DNA: TGTGCCAGCAGCCTTCGGACTAGCGGGAGGTATAGGTACGAGCAGTACTTC; CDR3: CASSLRTSGRYRYEQYF
length: 19; size: many; D: TRBD2; J: TRBJ2-2; V: TRBV4-1; DNA: TGCGCCAGCAGCCAGGCAGGACTAGCGGGAGCTATCGACACCGGGGAGCTGTTTTTT; CDR3: CASSQAGLAGAIDTGELFF
length: 16; size: many; D: -; J: TRBJ1-3; V: TRBV29-1; DNA: TGCAGCGTTGAAGTCCGACGGAAGAGGACTGGAAACACCATATATTTT; CDR3: CSVEVRRKRTGNTIYF
length: 13; size: many; D: -; J: TRBJ2-1; V: TRBV6-2/TRBV6-3; DNA: TGTGCCAGCAGGAACGTGTTGTCGGTTGAGCAGTTCTTC; CDR3: CASRNVLSVEQFF
length: 19; size: -; D: -; J: TRBJ2-2; V: TRBV28; DNA: TGTGCCAGCAGTTCCCGGGGCCTATTCATTCTGTCGACCGCCGGGGAGCTGTTTTTT; CDR3: CASSSRGLFILSTAGELFF
length: 13; size: -; D: -; J: TRBJ2-5; V: TRBV19; DNA: TGTGCCAGTAGTATTACTCCTACGGAGACCCAGTACTTC; CDR3: CASSITPTETQYF
length: 14; size: many; D: -; J: TRBJ1-4; V: TRBV14; DNA: TGTGCCAGCAGCCCCAGAAATAAGGGTGAAAAACTGTTTTTT; CDR3: CASSPRNKGEKLFF
length: 14; size: many; D: -; J: TRBJ1-6; V: TRBV3-1; DNA: TGTGCCAGCAGTCACCGGAGAATGAATTCACCCCTCCACTTT; CDR3: CASSHRRMNSPLHF
length: 15; size: many; D: -; J: TRBJ1-5; V: TRBV23-1; DNA: TGCGCCAGCAGGACTTGGGTCCATAGCAATCAGCCCCAGCATTTT; CDR3: CASRTWVHSNQPQHF
length: 14; size: -; D: -; J: TRBJ1-5; V: TRBV6-2/TRBV6-3; DNA: TGTGCCAGCAGTTCACCGGGTCTAAGTCAGCCCCAGCATTTT; CDR3: CASSSPGLSQPQHF
length: 15; size: many; D: TRBD2; J: TRBJ2-1; V: TRBV27; DNA: TGTGCCAGCAGACATCAAGCGGGAGGAGGAGATGAGCAGTTCTTC; CDR3: CASRHQAGGGDEQFF
length: 14; size: many; D: -; J: TRBJ1-5; V: TRBV5-1; DNA: TGCGCCAGCAGTTTGGACAGCCTTAATCAGCCCCAGCATTTT; CDR3: CASSLDSLNQPQHF
length: 16; size: many; D: -; J: TRBJ2-3; V: TRBV7-2; DNA: TGTGCCAGCAGCGCGCGTCTAGCTGCACGCACAGATACGCAGTATTTT; CDR3: CASSARLAARTDTQYF
length: 15; size: many; D: TRBD2; J: TRBJ2-2; V: TRBV27; DNA: TGTGCCAGCAGTTATAGCGGGAGGGCCACCGGGGAGCTGTTTTTT; CDR3: CASSYSGRATGELFF
length: 16; size: many; D: -; J: TRBJ2-6; V: TRBV28; DNA: TGTGCCAGCCCTTTAGAGGGGCCCTCTGGGGCCAACGTCCTGACTTTC; CDR3: CASPLEGPSGANVLTF
length: 14; size: many; D: -; J: TRBJ1-5; V: TRBV19; DNA: TGTGCCAGTAGTATCGTGACGTACAATCAGCCCCAGCATTTT; CDR3: CASSIVTYNQPQHF
length: 14; size: many; D: TRBD1; J: TRBJ1-2; V: TRBV7-9; DNA: TGTGCCAGCATCCCGACAGGGAGGGACTATGGCTACACCTTC; CDR3: CASIPTGRDYGYTF
length: 13; size: many; D: -; J: TRBJ2-7; V: TRBV29-1; DNA: TGCAGCGTTGAAGGTGTAGTGGCGGGCGAGCAGTACTTC; CDR3: CSVEGVVAGEQYF
length: 16; size: -; D: -; J: TRBJ2-1; V: TRBV12-3/TRBV12-4; DNA: TGTGCCAGCAGCCTTAGCCTTGTGGCAGGGTTAAATGAGCAGTTCTTC; CDR3: CASSLSLVAGLNEQFF
length: 15; size: many; D: -; J: TRBJ2-7; V: TRBV6-2/TRBV6-3; DNA: TGTGCCAGCAGTTATGTGGGAGTGGTCTACTACGAGCAGTACTTC; CDR3: CASSYVGVVYYEQYF
length: 13; size: -; D: -; J: TRBJ2-5; V: TRBV5-6; DNA: TGTGCCAGCAGCTTGGGCGGCCAAGAGACCCAGTACTTC; CDR3: CASSLGGQETQYF
length: 12; size: many; D: -; J: TRBJ2-7; V: TRBV15; DNA: TGTGCCACCAGCAGAGCCGAGGGGGAGCAGTACTTC; CDR3: CATSRAEGEQYF
length: 14; size: many; D: -; J: TRBJ2-7; V: TRBV19; DNA: TGTGCCAGTAGCCTAAAGGGGGGGCTACACGAGCAGTACTTC; CDR3: CASSLKGGLHEQYF